The rows below give T cell receptor beta chains drawn from one sample of a study of T cells in Graves' hyperthyroidism and ophthalmopathy. MiXCR, run by TCRdb on the multiplex PCR reads, gives a single entry per CDR3 protein. The sample consists of some 500,000 distinct CDR3 sequences, approximately 25% of them appearing once. Material: blood. Receptors were obtained from a woman aged 25 to 39 with Graves' ophthalmopathy. Both conserved end residues are part of each CDR3. The size field is filled for only some rows; it gives once, few, many or a size class.

v_gene,abundance,CDR3aa
TRBV2,many,CASRSGLAGGYEQYF
TRBV20-1,.,CSAAGGGLDTEAFF
TRBV7-2,.,CASSLGAAHQETQYF
TRBV12-3/TRBV12-4,.,CASSPGLAGGVETQYF
TRBV5-5,.,CASSFGTGVNIQYF
TRBV10-3,many,CAIRMGQGTQSPNTGELFF
TRBV20-1,many,CSANRDRESYEQYF
TRBV7-2,many,CASSNDKNYGYTF
TRBV6-2/TRBV6-3,many,CASGKIYGYTF
TRBV28,.,CASNLQGAGTQYF
TRBV28,few,CASLGQGGETQYF
TRBV7-2,few,CASSLAPPGLAGVDKETQYF
TRBV19,many,CASSAGSPNTEAFF
TRBV4-3,few,CASSQIPGSTEAFF
TRBV2,few,CASRDRDYPRTGQFF
TRBV5-6,.,CASSPMGGTGDYEQYF
TRBV10-3,.,CAAQGLDGYTF
TRBV20-1,.,CSARVPNRVAEAFF
TRBV6-5,many,CASSRRQGSTLEAFF
TRBV12-3/TRBV12-4,many,CASSLSRHVKPQHF
TRBV10-3,.,CAIKAGLYYEQYF
TRBV3-1,few,CASSQTKSPYEQYF
TRBV20-1,many,CSARGTLLEQYF
TRBV27,.,CASSSRGARGFEAFF
TRBV7-2,.,CASGSGASYEQYF
TRBV20-1,.,CSARDEGQGGPEAFF
TRBV28,few,CASSLLAGENVGTGTQYF
TRBV12-3/TRBV12-4,many,CASSLTYSNQPQHF
TRBV13,.,CACSLTSGRAYEQYF
TRBV20-1,few,CSAETGLVNQPQHF
TRBV12-3/TRBV12-4,many,CASRPQGQETQYF
TRBV7-6,many,CASSYRDGDYEQYF
TRBV9,many,CASSVAWNTGELFF
TRBV5-1,many,CASSLDTGREQYF
TRBV12-3/TRBV12-4,once,CASSPRTRPTYTF
TRBV4-3,few,CASSRNWGNTDAFF
TRBV29-1,many,CSVKEGNYGYTF
TRBV6-5,many,CASSYSGQGASNQPQHF
TRBV14,.,CASSQSGDLTGKDKNIQYF
TRBV6-2/TRBV6-3,few,CASSPPGTRFFSDTF
TRBV12-3/TRBV12-4,many,CASSLGDSRGEQYF
TRBV29-1,many,CSGRGQSYEQYF
TRBV20-1,many,CSARTQGEGTEAFF
TRBV20-1,many,CSAVRQGNTEAFF
TRBV4-3,many,CASSQDTVGNTIYF
TRBV30,many,CAWSQGAAGNTIYF
TRBV6-2/TRBV6-3,many,CASSSVGQGRNQPQHF